This T cell receptor beta chain was captured by sequencing in a study of blood T cell repertoires in COVID-19. Germline trimming cut 2 bases from V and 3 bases from J; bases unmatched to any gene: 1. The CDR3 is 16 amino acids. Per the germline V gene, CDR1 is MNHNS and CDR2 is SASEGT. Repertoires were generated with immunoSEQ multiplex PCR, while TCRdb's copy carries only in-frame clones and drops some. The table shows around 230,000 clones, with more than 85% occurring only once. The sequencing input was peripheral blood. This receptor was taken from a man aged 40-49 years with acute or convalescent COVID-19. The chain has TRBV6-1 and TRBJ2-5; 15 nucleotides agree with TRBD2. The CDR3 here is CASSEWTSGGEETQYF. In DNA, the CDR3 is TGTGCCAGCAGTGAATGGACTAGCGGGGGGGAAGAGACCCAGTACTTC.